The 10 T cell receptor beta chains reported below all come from one sample, sequenced in a study of cytomegalovirus exposure and HLA in healthy donors. It was with 60 Vbeta and 13 Jbeta primers that the PCR ran. Produced via immunoSEQ multiplex PCR; TCRdb's table is partial and in-frame only. The profile covers some 150,000 clones, with roughly 79% appearing a single time and 0.85% to 1.4% taken by the ten largest. The specimen was PBMCs. All receptors derive from a male donor in good health and CMV-seronegative.

This clone has only one observation. This chain joins TRBV5-4 and TRBJ2-2; D is perhaps TRBD2 (5 bases). The V and J ends lost 4 bases and 9 bases respectively, with 19 bases between them. Per germline, CDR1 SGHNT and CDR2 YYREEE (reference sequence). The CDR3 has 15 residues. CDR3 sequence: CASSLLPLEVRELFF. The CDR3 nucleotides are TGTGCCAGCAGCCTCCTCCCACTAGAAGTTAGGGAGCTGTTTTTT.

The rearrangement links TRBV5-1 to TRBJ1-1; possible D gene TRBD1, 6 bases. Trimming left V 0 bases short and J 5 bases short, with 14 bases between. The CDR3 runs 15 residues. In germline, CDR1 is SGHRS, CDR2 YFSETQ. Here the CDR3 DNA reads TGCGCCAGCAGCTTGGGGCCAGGGGCTGAGACTGAAGCTTTCTTT. It codes for CASSLGPGAETEAFF. Using reference TRBV5-1 and TRBJ1-1 for the parts outside the CDR3, the full variable domain is KAGVTQTPRYLIKTRGQQVTLSCSPISGHRSVSWYQQTPGQGLQFLFEYFSETQRNKGNFPGRFSGRQFSNSRSEMNVSTLELGDSALYLCASSLGPGAETEAFFGQGTRLTVV.

In regard to this clone: The sample contains more than one DNA sequence encoding this CDR3. The chain employs TRBV29-1 and TRBJ1-3, with D possibly being TRBD1 (5 bases). Deletions cut 3 bases from V and 1 base from J, with 7 bases between. This CDR3 is built from 13 residues. CDR1 SQVTM and CDR2 ANQGSEA come from the germline V gene. The chain's CDR3 is CSVDQGSGNTIYF. CDR3 DNA: TGCAGCGTTGATCAGGGTTCTGGAAACACCATATATTTT.

This chain connects TRBV27 to TRBJ1-1, with 8 bases that match TRBD1. In germline, CDR1 is MNHEY, CDR2 SMNVEV (reference sequence). The trim removed 4 bases at V and 1 base at J, leaving 5 bases unmatched. CDR3 size: 15 residues. CDR3 residues: CASSSGGIWNTEAFF. The CDR3 DNA follows: TGTGCCAGCAGTTCAGGGGGCATATGGAACACTGAAGCTTTCTTT.

CDR3 sequence: CASREVRANYGYTF. The CDR3 DNA is TGTGCCAGCAGGGAGGTTCGGGCTAACTATGGCTACACCTTC. This chain connects TRBV6-1 to TRBJ1-2; no definite D call. Germline V CDR1 and CDR2: MNHNS, SASEGT. This CDR3 has 14 amino acids. V lost 6 bases to trimming and J lost 0 bases, with 11 bases between them.

The gene calls are TRBV11-1 and TRBJ2-5; D is undetermined. Germline CDR1 SGHAT, CDR2 FQDESV (reference sequence). This CDR3 has 13 amino acids. Deletions cut 6 bases from V and 2 bases from J, with 10 bases between. The CDR3 reads CASSSEVQETQYF. The CDR3 DNA follows: TGTGCCAGCAGTTCTGAGGTGCAAGAGACCCAGTACTTC.

The chain joins TRBV2 to TRBJ1-5; possibly TRBD1 for D (6 bases). Germline V gives CDR1 SNHLY, CDR2 FYNNEI. V lost 8 bases and J 2 bases, leaving 13 bases between the germline ends. This CDR3 region has 14 residues. CDR3 nucleotide sequence: TGTGCCAGCGGGAGGGGGATGGGCAATCAGCCCCAGCATTTT. As protein: CASGRGMGNQPQHF.

V is TRBV2 and J is TRBJ1-1; no clear D. Per the germline V gene, CDR1 is SNHLY and CDR2 is FYNNEI. The CDR3 contains 14 residues. With 7 bases removed from V and 2 bases from J, the gap between germline ends came to 14 bases. In DNA, the CDR3 is TGTGCCAGCATTGCCGCACTTACTAACACTGAAGCTTTCTTT. Residues: CASIAALTNTEAFF. The complete variable domain, with remaining parts taken from reference TRBV2 and TRBJ1-1, reads EPEVTQTPSHQVTQMGQEVILRCVPISNHLYFYWYRQILGQKVEFLVSFYNNEISEKSEIFDDQFSVERPDGSNFTLKIRSTKLEDSAMYFCASIAALTNTEAFFGQGTRLTVV.

The chain has TRBV5-6 and TRBJ2-7; D possibly corresponds to TRBD2 (7 bases). This CDR3 contains 16 residues. V gave up 4 bases and J gave up 7 bases, with 24 bases separating them. The germline V gene encodes CDR1 SGHDT and CDR2 YYEEEE. The CDR3 bases are TGTGCCAGCAGCCTCACGATGCGGGGGCCCATGGGGGAGCAGTACTTC. Residues: CASSLTMRGPMGEQYF.

CDR3 coding DNA: TGTGCCAGCAGTGAAGGGTCTTCTCGGGGGATTGAAGCTTTCTTT. Translation gives CASSEGSSRGIEAFF. J is TRBJ1-1 and V is TRBV6-1; D might be TRBD1 (5 bases). Trimming cost V 1 base and J 7 bases, with 16 bases left between them. The CDR3 loop spans 15 amino acids. The germline V gene encodes CDR1 MNHNS and CDR2 SASEGT.